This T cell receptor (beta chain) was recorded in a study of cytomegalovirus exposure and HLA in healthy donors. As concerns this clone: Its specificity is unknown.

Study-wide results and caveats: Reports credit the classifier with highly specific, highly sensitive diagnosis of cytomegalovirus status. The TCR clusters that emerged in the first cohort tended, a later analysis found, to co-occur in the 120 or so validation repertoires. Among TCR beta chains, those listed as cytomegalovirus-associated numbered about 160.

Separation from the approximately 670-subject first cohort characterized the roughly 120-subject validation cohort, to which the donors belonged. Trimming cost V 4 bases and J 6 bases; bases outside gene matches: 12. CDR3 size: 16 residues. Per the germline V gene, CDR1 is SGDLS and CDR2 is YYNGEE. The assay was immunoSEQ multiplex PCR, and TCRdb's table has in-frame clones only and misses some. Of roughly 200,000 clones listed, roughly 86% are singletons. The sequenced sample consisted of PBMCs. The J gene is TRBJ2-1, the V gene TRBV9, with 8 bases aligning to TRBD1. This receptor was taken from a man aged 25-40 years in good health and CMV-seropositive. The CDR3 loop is CASSPRDRLGANEQFF. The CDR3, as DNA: TGTGCCAGCAGCCCCCGGGACAGGCTTGGGGCCAATGAGCAGTTCTTC.